What follows is one T cell receptor (beta chain) and its context. What it binds is not known. TCRdb's copy holds only in-frame clones and misses some; the assay was immunoSEQ multiplex PCR. The sample records fewer than 85,000 clones, around 80% being singletons. Germline CDR1 is LNHDA and CDR2 is SQIVND (reference sequence). The CDR3 has 19 amino acids. V lost 4 bases, J lost 1 base, and 11 bases stayed unmatched. The record originates from a study of OX40 agonist ivuxolimab in advanced cancers. Across the whole study: Patients' therapy was ivuxolimab, an antibody that acts as an agonist of OX40 (CD134).

Study-level points and caveats: Partial responders at 0.1-3.0 mg/kg showed near-lowest clonal expansion.

This rearrangement joins TRBV19 to TRBJ1-5; 12 bases agree with TRBD1. This receptor was obtained from an adult with an advanced solid tumor such as melanoma, head and neck, liver or kidney cancer. The specimen was CD4+ or CD8+ T cells sorted from blood, collected in a trial of the OX40 agonist ivuxolimab. The CDR3 reads CASSTIPGQGATSNQPQHF. The CDR3 DNA is TGTGCCAGTAGTACTATCCCGGGACAGGGGGCGACAAGCAATCAGCCCCAGCATTTT.